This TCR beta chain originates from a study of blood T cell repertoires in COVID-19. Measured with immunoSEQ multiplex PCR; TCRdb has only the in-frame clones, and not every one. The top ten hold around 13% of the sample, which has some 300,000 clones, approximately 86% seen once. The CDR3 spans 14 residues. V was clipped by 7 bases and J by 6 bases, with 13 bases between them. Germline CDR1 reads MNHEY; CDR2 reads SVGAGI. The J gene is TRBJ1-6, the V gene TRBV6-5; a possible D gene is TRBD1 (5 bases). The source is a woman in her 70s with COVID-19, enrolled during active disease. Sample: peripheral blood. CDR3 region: CASIWGNGNSPLHF. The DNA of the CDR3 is TGTGCCAGCATTTGGGGCAATGGTAATTCACCCCTCCACTTT.